The clone carrying this T cell receptor (beta chain) has more than one count but fewer than ten. Its specificity is unknown. Method: immunoSEQ multiplex PCR; TCRdb's copy keeps in-frame clones and lacks some. The repertoire holds hundreds of thousands of clones, with 60% to 75% as singletons. The data derive from a study of cytotoxic CD8 clonotypes in ibrutinib-treated CLL. Overall study: There were approximately ten relapsed/refractory patients and 15 treatment-naive patients, and roughly 18 were IGHV unmutated. The authors obtained response samples at a median of around 11 months of treatment, range 6 to 36.

Trimming took 5 bases from V and 7 from J, leaving 18 bases between them. The CDR3 is made up of 15 amino acids. Per the germline V gene, CDR1 is LNHNV and CDR2 is YYDKDF (reference sequence). General study points: Patients showed higher baseline clonality than age-matched healthy donors, and it tracked circulating CD8+ T-cell counts.

Here the sequenced sample was PBMCs, taken after 24 months of ibrutinib treatment. This sequence joins TRBV15 and TRBJ1-3; no reliable D call. This receptor was obtained from a human donor with chronic lymphocytic leukemia. CDR3 coding DNA: TGTGCCACCAGCCCTCGGGGAGGGATGGCGAACACCATATATTTT. Its protein is CATSPRGGMANTIYF.